Following are 22 T cell receptor beta chains from one sample sequenced in a study of human T cells and chemical hapten exposure. TCRdb re-called the RACE reads with MiXCR, one entry per CDR3 protein. The sample has over 300,000 distinct CDR3 sequences, around 5.5% seen once; the top ten hold just over 2.5%. Documented time point: pre-sensitization, week 0. Treatment described: therapeutic diphenylcyclopropenone sensitization with weekly scalp DPC. The input for sequencing was whole blood, taken in connection with sensitization to the hapten diphenylcyclopropenone (DPC). Source of these receptors: a woman aged 45-65 years with alopecia areata. Some clones in this sample may be carry-over from other donors' samples.

This clonotype has only a few counts. This rearrangement joins TRBV13 to TRBJ1-1; TRBD1 aligns across 11 bases. The CDR3 loop spans 14 amino acids. Germline CDR1 is PRHDT and CDR2 is FYEKMQ (reference sequence). J was trimmed by 5 bases and V by 4 bases; bases with no gene match: 3. In DNA form, the CDR3 reads TGTGCCAGCAGCTGGGGGACAGGGGGTACTGAAGCTTTCTTT. It is translated as CASSWGTGGTEAFF.

The V call is TRBV15, the J call TRBJ2-2; the D is unclear. V was clipped by 8 bases and J by 3 bases, with 10 bases between them. The germline CDR1 and CDR2 sequences are LNHNV and YYDKDF (reference sequence). The CDR3 contains 13 residues. The CDR3 loop reads CATRHGHTGELFF. In DNA, the CDR3 is TGTGCCACCCGCCACGGACACACCGGGGAGCTGTTTTTT.

This clonotype was detected many times. This chain connects TRBV7-2 to TRBJ2-7; 14 nucleotides agree with TRBD2. CDR1 is SGHTA, CDR2 FQGNSA, per germline. Unmatched junction bases numbered 9, after V lost 5 bases and J lost 6 bases. The CDR3 consists of 16 residues. The CDR3 coding sequence is TGTGCCAGCAGCCCTGCGGGACTAGCGGGAGCCCTCGAGCAGTACTTC. Residues: CASSPAGLAGALEQYF. Using reference TRBV7-2 and TRBJ2-7 for the parts outside the CDR3, the full variable domain is GAGVSQSPSNKVTEKGKDVELRCDPISGHTALYWYRQSLGQGLEFLIYFQGNSAPDKSGLPSDRFSAERTGGSVSTLTIQRTQQEDSAVYLCASSPAGLAGALEQYFGPGTRLTVT.

Of note for this clonotype: Since a much larger clone is just one base distant, this may be a read error. The chain links TRBV15 to TRBJ2-4; D is perhaps TRBD2 (6 bases). This CDR3 comprises 13 residues. Germline V gives CDR1 LNHNV, CDR2 YYDKDF (reference sequence). The CDR3 DNA follows: TGTTCCACCGAGGGACTTGCCAAAAACATTCAGTACTTC. Translated, it gives CSTEGLAKNIQYF.

This clonotype was recorded a few times. This rearrangement joins TRBV18 to TRBJ2-1; D remains unclear. CDR1 is KGHSH and CDR2 is LQKENI in the germline V gene. The CDR3 consists of 12 residues. V was pared by 2 bases and J by 9 bases, with 8 bases between. The CDR3 is CASSPINSEQFF. CDR3 nucleotide sequence: TGTGCCAGCTCACCAATAAACAGTGAGCAGTTCTTC. The entire variable domain, with the rest obtained from reference TRBV18 and TRBJ2-1, is as follows: NAGVMQNPRHLVRRRGQEARLRCSPMKGHSHVYWYRQLPEEGLKFMVYLQKENIIDESGMPKERFSAEFPKEGPSILRIQQVVRGDSAAYFCASSPINSEQFFGPGTRLTVL.

This clonotype came up a few times. This chain connects TRBV2 to TRBJ2-3, with TRBD2 matching over 12 bases. Germline V gives CDR1 SNHLY, CDR2 FYNNEI. This CDR3 spans 17 amino acids. V dropped 6 bases and J dropped 1; count of bases not matched to a gene: 8. CDR3 residues: CASRGLAGGLGTDTQYF. CDR3 coding DNA: TGTGCCAGCAGGGGCCTAGCGGGAGGGCTAGGCACAGATACGCAGTATTTT.

The V and J genes are TRBV28 and TRBJ2-2, with TRBD1 as a possible D gene (5 bases). The CDR3 is 13 amino acids. Trimming removed 7 bases at V and 5 bases at J, with 11 bases between. CDR1 and CDR2 from the germline V gene are MDHEN and SYDVKM. CDR3 in amino acids: CASTLQGTGELFF. CDR3 DNA: TGTGCCAGCACCCTCCAGGGAACCGGGGAGCTGTTTTTT.

In this sample, this clonotype turned up a few times. The V and J genes are TRBV7-9 and TRBJ1-2; D remains ambiguous. The CDR3 is 14 amino acids. V lost 7 bases, J lost 3 bases, and 15 bases lay in between. Germline V gene lookup returns CDR1 SEHNR and CDR2 FQNEAQ (reference sequence). The CDR3 protein is CASTAPGGDYGYTF. In DNA form, the CDR3 reads TGTGCCAGCACCGCCCCCGGAGGAGACTATGGCTACACCTTC.

This clonotype came up many times. The chain couples TRBV7-8 to TRBJ1-1; 7 bases line up with TRBD1. V gave up 6 bases and J gave up 1 base; unmatched junction bases: 11. The CDR3 sequence is 16 residues long. The V gene's germline CDR1 is SGHVS and CDR2 FQNEAQ. DNA for the CDR3: TGTGCCAGCAGGCCGGTCCGGACAGGATGGAACACTGAAGCTTTCTTT. Translating gives CASRPVRTGWNTEAFF.

This clonotype was detected only a few times. The rearrangement joins TRBV20-1 to TRBJ1-1, with a tentative D call TRBD1 (5 bases). Per the germline V gene, CDR1 is DFQATT and CDR2 is SNEGSKA (reference sequence). Trimming took 0 bases from V and 1 from J, leaving 9 bases between them. This CDR3 region has 14 residues. CDR3 in DNA: TGCAGTGCTAGAGATGCGGGGCCGAACACTGAAGCTTTCTTT. This gives the protein CSARDAGPNTEAFF.

This clonotype was recorded many times. This chain joins TRBV10-3 and TRBJ1-2; TRBD1 matches 10 bases. This CDR3 is 11 amino acids long. Germline lookup yields CDR1 ENHRY and CDR2 SYGVKD. The trim removed 11 bases at V and 10 bases at J, leaving 7 bases unmatched. Here the CDR3 reads CAARTGGNYTF. The CDR3 DNA sequence: TGTGCCGCAAGGACAGGGGGAAACTACACCTTC.

The chain combines TRBV5-1 with TRBJ1-3; a weak D match, TRBD1 (6 bases). Between the trimmed V and J ends, which lost 6 bases and 0 bases, there was a span of 10 bases. The germline CDR1 and CDR2 sequences are SGHRS and YFSETQ. The CDR3 is 14 residues long. The CDR3 region has the DNA TGCGCCAGCACGACAGGTGACTCTGGAAACACCATATATTTT. The encoded protein is CASTTGDSGNTIYF.

The table lists this clonotype with a few counts. The chain has TRBV9 and TRBJ1-4; TRBD1 matches at 8 bases. The V gene end was trimmed by 2 bases and the J gene end by 8 bases; junction bases not matched to a gene: 8. This CDR3 comprises 15 residues. From germline, CDR1 is SGDLS and CDR2 YYNGEE. The CDR3 spells CASSVGQVEGEKLFF. In DNA form, the CDR3 reads TGTGCCAGCAGCGTGGGACAGGTGGAAGGGGAAAAACTGTTTTTT.

This clonotype was counted at least ten times. This sequence joins TRBV6-2 or TRBV6-3 and TRBJ1-2; 9 nucleotides match TRBD1. The length of the CDR3 is 14 residues. CDR1 MNHEY and CDR2 SVGEGT come from the germline V gene. The J segment lost 8 bases and the V segment lost 7 bases, leaving 11 bases of the junction unmatched. The CDR3 DNA reads as TGTGCCAGCATCCGGGACAGGGCCCCCTTCGGCTACACCTTC. Translated, it gives CASIRDRAPFGYTF.

This clonotype has more than one count but fewer than ten. The chain links TRBV5-4 to TRBJ2-3, with TRBD2 matching over 11 bases. The CDR3 has 16 amino acids. The germline gives CDR1 SGHNT, CDR2 YYREEE (reference sequence). The J segment lost 10 bases and the V segment lost 5 bases, leaving 15 bases of the junction unmatched. The CDR3 DNA is TGTGCCAGCAGTCCCACCATAGCGGGGGGGCTTCTCGCGCAGTATTTT. It codes for CASSPTIAGGLLAQYF. The full variable domain, with the rest looked up from reference TRBV5-4 and TRBJ2-3, is ETGVTQSPTHLIKTRGQQVTLRCSSQSGHNTVSWYQQALGQGPQFIFQYYREEENGRGNFPPRFSGLQFPNYSSELNVNALELDDSALYLCASSPTIAGGLLAQYFGPGTRLTVL.

The chain links TRBV7-2 to TRBJ2-5; perhaps TRBD1 as D (5 bases). The germline V gene encodes CDR1 SGHTA and CDR2 FQGNSA. V was shortened by 3 bases and J by 5 bases, with 13 bases between the two germline ends. The CDR3 spans 14 residues. The CDR3 protein is CASSLNRLGETQYF. In DNA form, the CDR3 reads TGTGCCAGCAGCTTGAACAGGCTTGGGGAGACCCAGTACTTC.

This clonotype was seen only a few times. This chain joins TRBV28 and TRBJ1-6, with TRBD1 identical over 8 bases. Germline V gene sequence: CDR1 MDHEN, CDR2 SYDVKM. Trimming at V came to 6 bases and at J to 9 bases, leaving 4 bases not matched to a gene. The CDR3 is made up of 13 amino acids. This chain's CDR3 is CASRSDRGSPLHF. The CDR3 DNA reads TGTGCCAGCAGATCCGACAGGGGTTCACCCCTCCACTTT. Based on the CDR3 plus reference TRBV28 and TRBJ1-6, the full variable domain is DVKVTQSSRYLVKRTGEKVFLECVQDMDHENMFWYRQDPGLGLRLIYFSYDVKMKEKGDIPEGYSVSREKKERFSLILESASTNQTSMYLCASRSDRGSPLHFGNGTRLTVT.

There are many counts of this clonotype. This chain connects TRBV6-2 or TRBV6-3 to TRBJ1-1, with a tentative D call TRBD1 (6 bases). The CDR3 covers 14 residues. Deletions cut 5 bases from V and 4 bases from J, with 14 bases between. The germline CDR1 and CDR2 sequences are MNHEY and SVGEGT. In DNA, the CDR3 is TGTGCCAGCAGTAACAGGGAAGGGGGCACTGAAGCTTTCTTT. Translated: CASSNREGGTEAFF.

This sequence joins TRBV9 and TRBJ2-7, with D perhaps matching TRBD1 (5 bases). Deletions cut 4 bases from V and 3 bases from J, with 11 bases between. This CDR3 contains 13 residues. CDR1 and CDR2 (germline): SGDLS, YYNGEE. CDR3 amino acids: CASSTTDNYEQYF. As DNA, the CDR3 is TGTGCCAGCAGCACGACGGACAACTACGAGCAGTACTTC.

This clonotype was seen many times. The CDR3 sequence: CASREGTTDTQYF. CDR3 in DNA: TGTGCCAGCAGAGAAGGGACTACAGATACGCAGTATTTT. V and J are TRBV9 and TRBJ2-3; D might be TRBD2 (6 bases). The ends were cut back, 5 bases at V and 3 bases at J, with 10 bases in the middle. The CDR3 totals 13 residues. Germline CDR1 SGDLS, CDR2 YYNGEE. Looking up the rest from reference TRBV9 and TRBJ2-3 gives the full variable domain: DSGVTQTPKHLITATGQRVTLRCSPRSGDLSVYWYQQSLDQGLQFLIQYYNGEERAKGNILERFSAQQFPDLHSELNLSSLELGDSALYFCASREGTTDTQYFGPGTRLTVL.

The chain links TRBV12-3 or TRBV12-4 to TRBJ2-1, with D perhaps TRBD2 (5 bases). This CDR3 spans 15 amino acids. V was pared by 9 bases and J by 10 bases, with 25 bases between. CDR3 residues: CASEPSAGLGGEQFF. The CDR3 bases are TGTGCCAGTGAACCGTCTGCGGGCCTGGGTGGGGAGCAGTTCTTC.

In this sample, this clonotype turned up a few times. The chain links TRBV20-1 to TRBJ1-1; no clear D gene. V was shortened by 0 bases and J by 5 bases, with 4 bases between the two germline ends. In germline, CDR1 is DFQATT, CDR2 SNEGSKA (reference sequence). The CDR3 is 11 residues long. The CDR3 DNA is TGCAGTGCTAGAGAAACAACTGAAGCTTTCTTT. It encodes CSARETTEAFF.